Listed below are T cell receptor beta chains from one sample, sequenced in a study of blood T cell repertoires in COVID-19. The table came from immunoSEQ multiplex PCR; TCRdb's copy has only in-frame clones and leaves some out. The sample holds more than 95,000 clones; 90% to 95% are singletons and the top ten take approximately 2%. What was sequenced was peripheral blood. The receptor set was obtained from a man in his fifties or sixties with COVID-19, enrolled during active disease. The CDR3 runs from the conserved cysteine through the conserved F or W. The D gene is left open where the match is weak. Size is stated for part of the rows, as once, few or many counts, or as a class when the clone is expanded.

J gene,D gene,clone size,V gene,CDR3 protein,CDR3 DNA
TRBJ2-1,TRBD2,once,TRBV3-1/TRBV3-2,CASSQLSGLSNEQFF,TGTGCCAGCAGCCAACTTTCGGGACTATCAAATGAGCAGTTCTTC
TRBJ2-1,NA,NA,TRBV29-1,CSVEPNEQFF,TGCAGCGTCGAGCCCAATGAGCAGTTCTTC
TRBJ1-5,NA,NA,TRBV7-8,CAGGWGNQPQHF,TGTGCCGGCGGGTGGGGCAATCAGCCCCAGCATTTT
TRBJ2-2,NA,NA,TRBV4-3,CASSQDRANTGELFF,TGCGCCAGCAGCCAAGACAGGGCCAACACCGGGGAGCTGTTTTTT
TRBJ1-4,NA,NA,TRBV27,CASSLRSLPATNEKLFF,TGTGCCAGCAGTTTGAGGAGCCTACCGGCTACTAATGAAAAACTGTTTTTT
TRBJ2-7,NA,NA,TRBV5-1,CASSLGGQGSYEQYF,TGCGCCAGCAGCTTGGGGGGCCAGGGGTCTTACGAGCAGTACTTC
TRBJ2-5,NA,NA,TRBV15,CATSRQDVAPQETQYF,TGTGCCACCAGCAGGCAGGACGTAGCGCCCCAAGAGACCCAGTACTTC
TRBJ1-2,NA,NA,TRBV2,CASSEDSRYGYTF,TGTGCCAGCAGTGAGGACAGCCGTTATGGCTACACCTTC
TRBJ1-4,NA,once,TRBV28,CASSPGRPTNEKLFF,TGTGCCAGCAGCCCGGGGAGGCCAACTAATGAAAAACTGTTTTTT
TRBJ1-2,TRBD1,NA,TRBV5-6,CASSFDRAGYTF,TGTGCCAGCAGCTTCGACAGGGCGGGCTACACCTTC
TRBJ2-2,NA,once,TRBV10-3,CAISGQINTGELFF,TGTGCCATCAGTGGACAAATAAACACCGGGGAGCTGTTTTTT
TRBJ2-1,TRBD2,NA,TRBV6-2/TRBV6-3,CASSHTAGVKQFF,TGTGCCAGCAGCCATACAGCGGGAGTCAAGCAGTTCTTC
TRBJ2-7,TRBD2,NA,TRBV4-3,CASSQATSGSTGEQYF,TGCGCCAGCAGCCAAGCCACTAGCGGGAGTACGGGTGAGCAGTACTTC
TRBJ1-4,TRBD1,NA,TRBV5-1,CASSFGQGAGEKLFF,TGCGCCAGCAGCTTCGGACAGGGGGCGGGTGAAAAACTGTTTTTT
TRBJ2-1,TRBD1,NA,TRBV11-2,CASSLRTGDNEQFF,TGTGCCAGCAGCTTGCGGACAGGCGACAATGAGCAGTTCTTC